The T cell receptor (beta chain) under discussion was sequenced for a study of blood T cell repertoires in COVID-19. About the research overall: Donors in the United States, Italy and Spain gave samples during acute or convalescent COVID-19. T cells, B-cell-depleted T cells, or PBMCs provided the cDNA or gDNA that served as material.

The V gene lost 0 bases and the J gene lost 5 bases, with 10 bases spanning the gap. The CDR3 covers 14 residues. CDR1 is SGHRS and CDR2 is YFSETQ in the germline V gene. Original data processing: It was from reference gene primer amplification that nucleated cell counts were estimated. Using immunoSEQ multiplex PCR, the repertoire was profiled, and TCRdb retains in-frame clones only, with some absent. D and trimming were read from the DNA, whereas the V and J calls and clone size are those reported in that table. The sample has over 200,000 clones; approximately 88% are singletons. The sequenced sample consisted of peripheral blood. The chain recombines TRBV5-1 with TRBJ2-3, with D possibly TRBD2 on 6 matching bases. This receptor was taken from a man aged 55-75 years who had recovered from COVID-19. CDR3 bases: TGCGCCAGCAGCTTGGGGAGGGCTAAAGATACGCAGTATTTT. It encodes CASSLGRAKDTQYF.